The rows below give T cell receptor beta chains drawn from one sample of a study of cytomegalovirus exposure and HLA in healthy donors. Clones were sequenced by immunoSEQ multiplex PCR, and TCRdb holds only the in-frame ones, with some missing. The sample includes roughly 170,000 clones, about 80% of them seen just once. Sample: PBMCs. These receptors came from a boy aged 5-17 years in good health and CMV-seronegative. Both conserved end residues are part of each CDR3. The D gene is left open where the match is weak. A row's size may be missing; if present it is once, few, many or a size class.

d_gene	v_gene	abundance	j_gene	CDR3aa	CDR3nt
TRBD1	TRBV7-9	NA	TRBJ1-1	CASSHGQGMNTEAFF	TGTGCCAGCAGCCACGGACAGGGAATGAACACTGAGGCTTTCTTT
TRBD2	TRBV5-4	NA	TRBJ2-3	CASSLTSGRVADTQYF	TGTGCCAGCAGCTTAACTAGCGGGAGGGTTGCAGATACGCAGTATTTT
TRBD1	TRBV19	once	TRBJ1-1	CASSRQGADTEAFF	TGTGCCAGTAGTAGACAGGGGGCGGACACTGAAGCTTTCTTT
NA	TRBV30	NA	TRBJ1-6	CAWSRTEDSPLHF	TGTGCCTGGAGTCGGACGGAGGACTCACCCCTCCACTTT
TRBD2	TRBV7-6	NA	TRBJ2-7	CASSLVTSEKSYEQYF	TGTGCCAGCAGCTTAGTGACTAGCGAGAAATCCTACGAGCAGTACTTC
NA	TRBV18	NA	TRBJ1-1	CASSPFQENTEAFF	TGTGCCAGCTCACCCTTTCAGGAGAACACTGAAGCTTTCTTT
NA	TRBV11-3	NA	TRBJ2-7	CASSLVTIEQYF	TGTGCCAGCAGCTTAGTCACTATCGAGCAGTACTTC
NA	TRBV5-6	NA	TRBJ2-1	CASSLWTPSREQFF	TGTGCCAGCAGCTTGTGGACTCCTTCGCGTGAGCAGTTCTTC
TRBD2	TRBV19	NA	TRBJ2-2	CASRGGLASNTGELFF	TGTGCCAGTAGAGGGGGACTAGCCTCGAACACCGGGGAGCTGTTTTTT
NA	TRBV6-1	NA	TRBJ2-2	CASSERAKLTGELFF	TGTGCCAGCAGTGAGAGGGCCAAGTTGACCGGGGAGCTGTTTTTT
NA	TRBV5-1	NA	TRBJ1-1	CASTFTGSYTEAFF	TGCGCCAGCACTTTTACAGGGTCGTACACTGAAGCTTTCTTT
NA	TRBV5-8	NA	TRBJ2-7	CASSLVHRVSYEQYF	TGTGCCAGCAGCTTGGTGCACAGGGTCTCCTACGAGCAGTACTTC
NA	TRBV6-4	NA	TRBJ2-3	CASSDGGTADTQYF	TGTGCCAGCAGTGACGGCGGGACGGCAGATACGCAGTATTTT
TRBD1	TRBV5-1	few	TRBJ2-3	CASSYGTGGTDTQYF	TGCGCCAGCAGCTATGGGACAGGGGGCACAGATACGCAGTATTTT
TRBD1	TRBV7-2	NA	TRBJ1-4	CASSLDILGQYNEKLFF	TGTGCCAGCAGCTTAGATATCTTGGGACAGTATAATGAAAAACTGTTTTTT
NA	TRBV18	NA	TRBJ2-5	CASSPPRGQETQYF	TGTGCCAGCTCACCCCCCCGGGGGCAAGAGACCCAGTACTTC
NA	TRBV6-1	once	TRBJ1-3	CASSATGNSGNTIYF	TGTGCCAGCAGTGCTACAGGGAACTCTGGAAACACCATATATTTT
NA	TRBV6-6	NA	TRBJ1-2	CASSSRTGYGYTF	TGTGCCAGCAGTTCCCGAACAGGGTATGGCTACACCTTC
NA	TRBV5-1	NA	TRBJ1-6	CASSLAVPNSPLHF	TGCGCCAGCAGCTTGGCGGTACCTAATTCACCCCTCCACTTT
NA	TRBV4-1	few	TRBJ2-3	CASSQYTDTQYF	TGCGCCAGCAGCCAATACACAGATACGCAGTATTTT
NA	TRBV21-1	NA	TRBJ2-7	CASSKEFGTPSSYEQYF	TGTGCCAGCAGCAAAGAGTTTGGGACACCAAGCTCCTACGAGCAGTACTTC
NA	TRBV4-1	few	TRBJ2-1	CASSPTDGKGNEQFF	TGCGCCAGCAGCCCCACCGACGGTAAGGGGAATGAGCAGTTCTTC
TRBD1	TRBV9	NA	TRBJ2-3	CASSVTGTGRFTDTQYF	TGTGCCAGCAGCGTAACGGGGACAGGGAGATTCACAGATACGCAGTATTTT
NA	TRBV6-5	NA	TRBJ1-5	CASSDSENQPQHF	TGTGCCAGCAGTGACAGCGAAAATCAGCCCCAGCATTTT
NA	TRBV18	NA	TRBJ1-1	CASSLFPSGQVNTEAFF	TGTGCCAGCTCCCTCTTTCCCTCGGGACAAGTTAACACTGAAGCTTTCTTT
NA	TRBV9	NA	TRBJ1-1	CASTREVNTEAFF	TGTGCCAGCACTCGGGAAGTGAACACTGAAGCTTTCTTT
TRBD1	TRBV11-2	NA	TRBJ2-4	CASSINRQGAKNIQYF	TGTGCCAGCAGCATTAACCGACAGGGAGCGAAAAACATTCAGTACTTC
NA	TRBV6-5	NA	TRBJ2-2	CASSYRLAGELFF	TGTGCCAGCAGTTATCGGTTAGCCGGGGAGCTGTTTTTT